The 24 T cell receptor beta chains presented below share a single source sample, sequenced in a study of tumor-infiltrating lymphocytes in primary liver carcinoma. Priming with a constant-region primer yielded TCR beta cDNA from 400 to 500 ng total RNA. Libraries covering TCR beta were generated through three nested multiplex PCR rounds (using a slightly modified ARM-PCR). Forward primers for TRBV1-TRBV30 and a C-beta reverse primer served the first two PCR rounds, at about 10 cycles each. Via MiXCR, TCRdb re-called the multiplex PCR reads, giving one row per CDR3 protein. In the table there are 50,000 or so distinct CDR3 sequences, about 80% of which are singletons. Co-extraction of RNA and DNA was performed on about 18-30 mg of unsorted bulk tissue. The specimen sequenced was liver tumor tissue from sampling region 5. Subset meaning: tumor region T5, tumor centre. The origin of the receptors is a man aged 35-49 years with primary liver carcinoma and hepatitis B virus infection.

The genes are TRBV7-9 and TRBJ2-5, with D unresolved. Trimming took off 5 bases at V and 5 bases at J, with 18 bases between the two ends. From germline, CDR1 is SEHNR and CDR2 FQNEAQ (reference sequence). The CDR3 spans 15 residues. In nucleotides, the CDR3 is TGTGCCAGCAGCCCCTGGGATGGGAAAGGGGAGACCCAGTACTTC. It is translated as CASSPWDGKGETQYF.

With regard to this clonotype: No conserved phenylalanine or tryptophan is present at the end of the CDR3, so a read error is the likely explanation. It is unclear where the CDR3 begins or ends on the DNA, so no DNA is shown, and the CDR3 is as TCRdb lists it. The rearrangement joins TRBV10-3 to TRBJ1-2; the table names TRBD1, a call not compared with the DNA. 14 amino acids form the CDR3, both terminal residues included. The germline gives CDR1 ENHRY, CDR2 SYGVKD. CDR3 in amino acids: CAISESWQDSGNTL.

The chain is built from TRBV5-4 and TRBJ2-7, with D perhaps TRBD1 (6 bases). Trimming pared 4 bases from V and 7 bases from J, leaving 18 bases between. This CDR3 is built from 14 residues. The V gene's germline CDR1 is SGHNT and CDR2 YYREEE (reference sequence). The CDR3 DNA reads as TGTGCCAGCAGCCTCGAAAGGACAGTGGGAGAGCAGTACTTC. It specifies CASSLERTVGEQYF. The complete variable domain, with remaining parts taken from reference TRBV5-4 and TRBJ2-7, reads ETGVTQSPTHLIKTRGQQVTLRCSSQSGHNTVSWYQQALGQGPQFIFQYYREEENGRGNFPPRFSGLQFPNYSSELNVNALELDDSALYLCASSLERTVGEQYFGPGTRLTVT.

Regarding this clonotype: In this CDR3 the conserved last residue, phenylalanine or tryptophan, is missing, so a read error is likely. The DNA is omitted, as the CDR3 cannot be located on it reliably, and the CDR3 follows TCRdb's listing. The chain joins TRBV5-1 to TRBJ2-1. Germline loops: CDR1 SGHRS, CDR2 YFSETQ. From its first to its last residue, the CDR3 has 14 amino acids. CDR3 region: CASSLSGGYNEHFL.

This clonotype was found once. The chain carries TRBV4-3 and TRBJ2-6; D is possibly TRBD1 (5 bases). There are 17 residues in the CDR3. The V gene lost 2 bases and the J gene lost 8 bases, with 19 bases spanning the gap. Germline-derived CDR1 and CDR2 are LGHNA and YSLEER. The CDR3 bases are TGCGCCAGCAGCCAATCCGTGACAGAGGCCGGGCCCAACGTCCTGACTTTC. Protein product: CASSQSVTEAGPNVLTF.

This sequence joins TRBV29-1 and TRBJ2-3; D might be TRBD1 or TRBD2, each matching 7 bases. The CDR3 consists of 13 residues. Germline CDR1 and CDR2: SQVTM and ANQGSEA. The V end lost 6 bases, the J end lost 5 bases, and 15 bases lay between the germline ends. Here the CDR3 reads CSVQGGTIDTQYF. In nucleotides, the CDR3 is TGCAGCGTGCAGGGGGGGACCATAGATACGCAGTATTTT.

A word on this clonotype: Since the CDR3 does not end with the conserved phenylalanine or tryptophan, this likely comes from a read error. The chain is built from TRBV29-1 and TRBJ2-1; 7 bases fit TRBD2. Germline trimming cut 7 bases from V and 6 bases from J; bases unmatched to any gene: 9. This CDR3 is 13 amino acids long. Per the germline V gene, CDR1 is SQVTM and CDR2 is ANQGSEA. CDR3 DNA: TGCAGCGGGAGGATTAGCGGGTTCAATGAGCAGTTCCTC. Its protein product is CSGRISGFNEQFL.

On this clonotype itself: At one end, the junction sequence differs from germline, possibly due to a read error. This rearrangement joins TRBV12-3 or TRBV12-4 to TRBJ2-5; D possibly corresponds to TRBD1 (5 bases). The CDR3 runs to 14 residues. The chain's CDR3 is CASAQRQSQEAQSF. The CDR3 DNA is TGTGCCAGCGCTCAGAGACAGTCCCAAGAGGCCCAGTCCTTC.

This clonotype was seen only a few times. Just one base apart from a much larger clone, this may be a read error. As DNA, the CDR3 is TGTGTCAGCAACGATTGGCGAAGCGGGACCTACAATGAGCAGTTCTTC. Protein sequence: CVSNDWRSGTYNEQFF. The V gene is TRBV7-9, the J gene TRBJ2-1; the match to TRBD2 covers 7 bases. This CDR3 has 16 residues. CDR1 SEHNR and CDR2 FQNEAQ come from the germline V gene (reference sequence). The whole variable domain, filled in from reference TRBV7-9 and TRBJ2-1, reads DTGVSQNPRHKITKRGQNVTFRCDPISEHNRLYWYRQTLGQGPEFLTYFQNEAQLEKSRLLSDRFSAERPKGSFSTLEIQRTEQGDSAMYLCVSNDWRSGTYNEQFFGPGTRLTVL.

This chain links TRBV11-1 with TRBJ2-7; D perhaps matches TRBD2 (5 bases). Trimming removed 10 bases from V and 0 bases from J, with 25 bases in between. This CDR3 comprises 17 residues. The germline CDR1 and CDR2 sequences are SGHAT and FQDESV (reference sequence). The CDR3 sequence: CAICLGPAGESSYEQYF. In DNA, the CDR3 is TGTGCCATCTGCTTAGGGCCGGCGGGTGAGAGCTCCTACGAGCAGTACTTC.

A remark on this clonotype: One end of the junction varies from germline; a read error may be responsible. This rearrangement joins TRBV11-2 to TRBJ2-4, with D uncertain. Germline CDR1 is SGHAT and CDR2 is FQNNGV. CDR3 size: 15 residues. The CDR3 nucleotides read TGCGCCAGCACCACTTCGGTGATAGCCAAAAACATTCAGTACTTC. This encodes CASTTSVIAKNIQYF. The entire variable domain, with the rest obtained from reference TRBV11-2 and TRBJ2-4, is as follows: EAGVAQSPRYKIIEKRQSVAFWCNPISGHATLYWYQQILGQGPKLLIQFQNNGVVDDSQLPKDRFSAERLKGVDSTLKIQPAKLEDSAVYLCASTTSVIAKNIQYFGAGTRLSVL.

With regard to this clonotype: An end of the junction differs from the germline gene, which may be a read error. The rearrangement uses TRBV14 and TRBJ2-1; weak D call: TRBD2 (5 bases). Germline CDR1 SGHDN, CDR2 FVKESK. The CDR3 contains 16 residues. The CDR3 DNA is TGTGCCAGCAGTGCCGTAGCGAGATGGGTAAGCAATGAGCAGTCCTTC. It translates to CASSAVARWVSNEQSF.

Worth noting for this clonotype: Mismatch with germline at one junction end may stem from a read error. The V call is TRBV29-1, the J call TRBJ1-2; a possible D gene is TRBD1 (5 bases). CDR1 is SQVTM and CDR2 is ANQGSEA in the germline V gene. This CDR3 is 13 amino acids long. The DNA for the CDR3 is TGCAGCGCCAACCAGGGAGACGTCTATAGCTACACCTTC. Its translation: CSANQGDVYSYTF.

A remark on this clonotype: An end of the junction does not agree with germline; a read error may underlie this. V usage is TRBV12-3 or TRBV12-4 and J usage is TRBJ1-2; a weak D match, TRBD1 (5 bases). The CDR3 covers 15 residues. CDR3 sequence: CASSLSQGVDYGYTF. CDR3 coding DNA: TGTGCCAGCAGTTTGAGTCAGGGAGTCGACTATGGTTACACCTTC.

The chain joins TRBV28 to TRBJ2-7; the D gene is possibly TRBD2 (5 bases). This CDR3 is built from 12 residues. V was trimmed by 6 bases and J by 5 bases, leaving 11 bases between them. Germline V gene lookup returns CDR1 MDHEN and CDR2 SYDVKM. The CDR3 nucleotides read TGTGCCAGCAGGACGGGGATCCACGAGCAGTACTTC. As protein: CASRTGIHEQYF. The full variable domain, completed using reference TRBV28 and TRBJ2-7, is DVKVTQSSRYLVKRTGEKVFLECVQDMDHENMFWYRQDPGLGLRLIYFSYDVKMKEKGDIPEGYSVSREKKERFSLILESASTNQTSMYLCASRTGIHEQYFGPGTRLTVT.

The J gene is TRBJ2-1, the V gene TRBV4-3; D unclear. CDR3 length: 16 residues. Per germline, CDR1 LGHNA and CDR2 YSLEER. Written as DNA, the CDR3 is TGCTCTAGTAGCCAATTCCCCCCCCCGGCGGACAATGAGCAGTTCTTC. Residues: CSSSQFPPPADNEQFF.

This clonotype has a count of ten or more. The chain has TRBV28 and TRBJ2-6; D is tentatively TRBD1 or TRBD2 (6 bases each). There are 19 residues in the CDR3. V gave up 5 bases and J gave up 0 bases, with 20 bases separating them. Germline CDR1 is MDHEN and CDR2 is SYDVKM. The DNA of the CDR3 is TGTGCCAGCAGTACACCGGGACAACTGGACTACTCTGGGGCCAACGTCCTGACTTTC. Translation: CASSTPGQLDYSGANVLTF.

Notes on this clonotype: At one of its ends the junction is not consistent with the germline gene, which may arise from a read error. V is TRBV4-2 and J is TRBJ1-1; D is unresolved. The germline V gene has CDR1 LGHNA and CDR2 YNFKEQ. The CDR3 runs to 14 residues. The CDR3 sequence is CAIIQGGLNTEAFF. Written as DNA, the CDR3 is TGTGCCATCATCCAAGGCGGGTTGAATACTGAAGCTTTCTTT.

This clonotype was seen more than once but under ten times. V and J are TRBV19 and TRBJ1-5; D perhaps matches TRBD1 (6 bases). The CDR3 has 15 amino acids. Germline lookup yields CDR1 LNHDA and CDR2 SQIVND (reference sequence). The V and J ends lost 3 bases and 0 bases respectively, with 9 bases between them. The CDR3: CASSIQGTSNQPQHF. CDR3 coding DNA: TGTGCCAGTAGTATTCAGGGGACTAGCAATCAGCCCCAGCATTTT.

A remark on this clonotype: One junction end does not reproduce the germline sequence, and a read error may be involved. V gene TRBV29-1 combines with J gene TRBJ2-5, with 10 bases identical to TRBD2. This CDR3 has 15 residues. Germline V lookup: CDR1 SQVTM, CDR2 ANQGSEA. The CDR3 region has the DNA TGCAGCGATTCCTTACTAGCGGGAAGGGGAGGGACCCGGTACTTC. It encodes CSDSLLAGRGGTRYF.

The genes are TRBV12-3 or TRBV12-4 and TRBJ2-1; D gene uncertain. V gave up 4 bases and J gave up 6 bases, with 7 bases separating them. This CDR3 has 12 residues. CDR3 sequence reads: CASSWHINEQFF. The CDR3 coding sequence is TGTGCCAGCAGTTGGCACATCAATGAGCAGTTCTTC.

The chain is built from TRBV29-1 and TRBJ1-5; D perhaps matches TRBD1 (5 bases). Germline CDR1 SQVTM, CDR2 ANQGSEA. Trimming took 6 bases from V and 5 from J, leaving 14 bases between them. The CDR3 has 13 amino acids. CDR3 in amino acids: CSVVAGADQPQHF. CDR3 DNA: TGCAGCGTCGTAGCCGGGGCAGATCAGCCCCAGCATTTT.

Comment on this clonotype: A junction end diverges from the germline sequence, so it may reflect a read error. V usage is TRBV30 and J usage is TRBJ2-5, with a tentative D call TRBD2 (6 bases). There are 14 residues in the CDR3. From germline, CDR1 is GTSNPN and CDR2 SVGIG (reference sequence). DNA of the CDR3: TGTGCCTGGGGTAGGGGACTGGTCCAAGAAACCCAGTACTTC. Translation: CAWGRGLVQETQYF.

Of note for this clonotype: No conserved phenylalanine or tryptophan ends this CDR3, so it is likely a read error. The chain employs TRBV29-1 and TRBJ2-5; D not certain. V gave up 7 bases and J gave up 4 bases, with 13 bases separating them. Germline V gene data show CDR1 as SQVTM and CDR2 as ANQGSEA. The CDR3 has 12 amino acids. The CDR3 is CSGVESGETQYI. Here the CDR3 DNA reads TGCAGCGGTGTGGAGAGTGGAGAGACCCAGTACATC.